The T cell receptor beta chain under discussion was sequenced for a study of beta chain features in type 1 diabetes. CDR1 SGHVS and CDR2 FNYEAQ come from the germline V gene. V was trimmed by 1 base and J by 5 bases, leaving 11 bases between them. The CDR3 contains 14 residues. All of the isolated RNA was reverse transcribed, so expressed TCRB transcripts were sequenced. Sequencing used immunoSEQ multiplex PCR; TCRdb keeps in-frame clones, though not all of them. The table lists tens of thousands of clones, around 45% of them singletons. This chain uses TRBV7-6 with TRBJ2-5; tentative D call: TRBD1 (5 bases). The clonotype comes from a young woman in good health. Sequencing used central memory CD4+ T cells from blood. CDR3 amino acids: CASSLDQGWETQYF. In nucleotides, the CDR3 is TGTGCCAGCAGCTTAGATCAGGGCTGGGAGACCCAGTACTTC. Together with reference TRBV7-6 and TRBJ2-5, the CDR3 gives the full variable domain: GAGVSQSPRYKVTKRGQDVALRCDPISGHVSLYWYRQALGQGPEFLTYFNYEAQQDKSGLPNDRFSAERPEGSISTLTIQRTEQRDSAMYRCASSLDQGWETQYFGPGTRLLVL.